Listed below are T cell receptor beta chains from one sample, sequenced in a study of T cell responses to AZD1222 COVID-19 vaccine. Only in-frame clones appear in the TCRdb table, and some are missing; sequencing was by immunoSEQ multiplex PCR. Here the sample spans around 130,000 clones, 85% to 95% being singletons. The material was peripheral blood, obtained on day 0 of AZD1222 vaccination. The source is an adult in good health. Each CDR3 is given with its conserved first and last residue. Fields, in order: J gene, V gene, D gene, clone size, CDR3 DNA, CDR3 protein. D genes are given only for firm matches. Expanded clones get a size class; other rows say once, few or many, or leave the size out.

>TRBJ1-1|TRBV4-1|NA|NA
TGCGCCAGCAGCCAAGGGGAGGGAAGGAACACTGAAGCTTTCTTT
CASSQGEGRNTEAFF
>TRBJ2-7|TRBV7-2|TRBD1|NA
TGTGCCAGCAGCTTCACAGGGGGCTCCTACGAGCAGTACTTC
CASSFTGGSYEQYF
>TRBJ2-1|TRBV5-4|NA|NA
TGTGCCAGCAACAGGGGGGGTTACAATGAGCAGTTCTTC
CASNRGGYNEQFF
>TRBJ2-7|TRBV6-2/TRBV6-3|NA|NA
TGTGCCAGCAGTTCACTCCGCGGTGAGCAGTACTTC
CASSSLRGEQYF
>TRBJ2-3|TRBV29-1|TRBD2|NA
TGCAGCGTGAGACTAGCGGGAGGGCCAGATACGCAGTATTTT
CSVRLAGGPDTQYF
>TRBJ2-1|TRBV5-1|TRBD1|NA
TGCGCCAGCAGCCCCGACAGGGCCCACAATGAGCAGTTCTTC
CASSPDRAHNEQFF
>TRBJ1-2|TRBV28|NA|NA
TGTGCCAGCCGGGCGGGGGGCTACACCTTC
CASRAGGYTF
>TRBJ2-1|TRBV6-5|TRBD1|NA
TGTGCCAGCGAGGACAGGGGGGCCCATGAGCAGTTCTTC
CASEDRGAHEQFF
>TRBJ1-2|TRBV19|TRBD1|NA
TGTGCCAGTAAACCGACAGGGGCGAACTATGGCTACACCTTC
CASKPTGANYGYTF
>TRBJ1-1|TRBV11-2|NA|NA
TGTGCCAGCAGCTTCTCGGGGCTCCCAAACACTGAAGCTTTCTTT
CASSFSGLPNTEAFF
>TRBJ2-7|TRBV12-3/TRBV12-4|NA|NA
TGTGCCAGCAGTTTAGCGGGTGAGCAGTACTTC
CASSLAGEQYF
>TRBJ1-1|TRBV5-8|NA|NA
TGTGCCAGCAGGCGGGACGGGGACTTCATGAACACTGAAGCTTTCTTT
CASRRDGDFMNTEAFF
>TRBJ1-4|TRBV28|NA|NA
TGTGCCAGCAGTTTGGGCGGAGCAACTAATGAAAAACTGTTTTTT
CASSLGGATNEKLFF
>TRBJ2-7|TRBV12-5|NA|NA
TGTGCTAGTGGAAGGGGGCCGGCGGGATACGAGCAGTACTTC
CASGRGPAGYEQYF
>TRBJ1-1|TRBV5-8|NA|NA
TGTGCCAGCAGCTTGGAAGTAAAGGCTGAAGCTTTCTTT
CASSLEVKAEAFF
>TRBJ2-1|TRBV11-3|NA|NA
TGTGCCAGCAGCTCCATCCGGTTCTTC
CASSSIRFF
>TRBJ2-3|TRBV6-6|NA|NA
TGTGCCAGCAGTCCCCGTAGTACTGTTCTGAGCACAGATACGCAGTATTTT
CASSPRSTVLSTDTQYF
>TRBJ1-3|TRBV7-2|TRBD1|NA
TGTGCCAGCAGCCCAACAGGGGCTGGAAACACCATATATTTT
CASSPTGAGNTIYF
>TRBJ1-3|TRBV21-1|NA|NA
TGTGCCAGCAGCGGACGCACCTCTGGAAACACCATATATTTT
CASSGRTSGNTIYF
>TRBJ2-7|TRBV7-9|TRBD2|NA
TGTGCCAGCAGCACGGGACTAGCGGGGACCTACGAGCAGTACTTC
CASSTGLAGTYEQYF
>TRBJ2-3|TRBV5-4|TRBD1|NA
TGTGCCAGCAGCACGGGACAGGTTCCCACAGATACGCAGTATTTT
CASSTGQVPTDTQYF
>TRBJ1-2|TRBV6-5|NA|NA
TGTGCCAGCCTCCCCTGGGCAGCTACTAACTATGGCTACACCTTC
CASLPWAATNYGYTF
>TRBJ2-2|TRBV7-9|NA|NA
TGTGCCAGCAGCTCAACTGCGCGACTGAACACCGGGGAGCTGTTTTTT
CASSSTARLNTGELFF
>TRBJ1-2|TRBV19|NA|NA
TGTGCCAGTAGTATAGATATATGGGCAGAAAAATATGGCTACACCTTC
CASSIDIWAEKYGYTF
>TRBJ1-2|TRBV5-6|TRBD1|NA
TGTGCCAGCAGCTTGACCGGGACAGGGGTGTATGGCTACACCTTC
CASSLTGTGVYGYTF
>TRBJ2-1|TRBV19|NA|NA
TGTGCCAGTAAGGGGTCCGGGACCCCAGACAATGAGCAGTTCTTC
CASKGSGTPDNEQFF
>TRBJ2-7|TRBV5-1|NA|NA
TGCGCCAGCAGCTGGGACGTTGCCTCCTACGAGCAGTACTTC
CASSWDVASYEQYF
>TRBJ2-3|TRBV13|TRBD2|NA
TGTGCCAGCAGCTTAGGGGTCGGGAGGTCTACAGATACGCAGTATTTT
CASSLGVGRSTDTQYF
>TRBJ2-7|TRBV6-5|NA|NA
TGTGCCAGCAGCATCGGCGGACTCTACGAGCAGTACTTC
CASSIGGLYEQYF
>TRBJ1-4|TRBV7-6|NA|once
TGTGCCAGCAGGAGCCAGCCGAATGATAATGAAAAACTGTTTTTT
CASRSQPNDNEKLFF
>TRBJ2-7|TRBV2|NA|NA
TGTGCCAGCAGTGAATTCGTTTACGAGCAGTACTTC
CASSEFVYEQYF
>TRBJ2-7|TRBV6-5|NA|NA
TGTGCCAGCAGTCAACCGGGACTTACCTACGAGCAGTACTTC
CASSQPGLTYEQYF
>TRBJ1-1|TRBV5-4|NA|NA
TGTGCCAGCAGTCCTTCAACTGTGAACACTGAAGCTTTCTTT
CASSPSTVNTEAFF
>TRBJ2-4|TRBV14|TRBD2|once
TGTGCCAGCAGCGCCGGGACTAGCGGAAAGACTCAGTACTTC
CASSAGTSGKTQYF
>TRBJ1-1|TRBV4-3|NA|NA
TGCGCCAGCAGCCAAGACGTCGTCGGGGAGGGAATCACTGAAGCTTTCTTT
CASSQDVVGEGITEAFF
>TRBJ2-7|TRBV10-3|TRBD1|NA
TGTGCCATTAGGACAGGGGACTCCCACGAGCAGTACTTC
CAIRTGDSHEQYF
>TRBJ2-6|TRBV19|NA|NA
TGTGCCACCGGACTCGGCTCTGGGGCCAACGTCCTGACTTTC
CATGLGSGANVLTF
>TRBJ1-2|TRBV6-5|TRBD1|NA
TGTGCCAGCAGTTACCGGACAGGGAATAACTATGGCTACACCTTC
CASSYRTGNNYGYTF
>TRBJ2-3|TRBV30|TRBD2|NA
TGTGCCTGGTCTAGCGGGAGAGGAGGAGATACGCAGTATTTT
CAWSSGRGGDTQYF
>TRBJ2-7|TRBV7-8|NA|few
TGTGCCAGCAGCTTAGGTGTAGGGGCCTACGAGCAGTACTTC
CASSLGVGAYEQYF
>TRBJ2-3|TRBV29-1|NA|NA
TGCAGCGTCGGGGCCTCCAATACGCAGTATTTT
CSVGASNTQYF
>TRBJ1-5|TRBV21-1|NA|NA
TGTGCCAGCAGCAAAAAGGTCCTGCGGGCAGGGAAGGACCAGCCCCAGCATTTT
CASSKKVLRAGKDQPQHF
>TRBJ1-1|TRBV5-1|TRBD1|NA
TGCGCCAGCAGCTCTACGGACAGGGATGCCCTTAATAGTGAAGCTTTCTTT
CASSSTDRDALNSEAFF
>TRBJ1-1|TRBV28|NA|NA
TGTGCCAGCAGGACTCCCCTTGGGGCGAGAACTGAAGCTTTCTTT
CASRTPLGARTEAFF
>TRBJ2-5|TRBV6-2/TRBV6-3|NA|few
TGTGCCAGCACCCCAGGGCGGGGAGAGACCCAGTACTTC
CASTPGRGETQYF
>TRBJ1-2|TRBV7-9|NA|NA
TGTGCCAGCAGTTCAGACAGCCGATATGGCTACACCTTC
CASSSDSRYGYTF
>TRBJ2-2|TRBV6-5|TRBD1|NA
TGTGCCAGCCAGGGGGCGCCGACCGGGGAGCTGTTTTTT
CASQGAPTGELFF
>TRBJ1-2|TRBV28|NA|once
TGTGCCAGCAGTTTAGCATTACACTATGGCTACACCTTC
CASSLALHYGYTF
>TRBJ1-2|TRBV10-3|TRBD1|NA
TGTGCCATCAGTGACCCATCCCTGAGGACAGGGCGGATCTCTGGCTACACCTTC
CAISDPSLRTGRISGYTF
>TRBJ2-1|TRBV27|NA|once
TGTGCCAGCAGCGACCCCATCTCACGACCAAACACCTACAATGAGCAGTTCTTC
CASSDPISRPNTYNEQFF
>TRBJ2-2|TRBV7-2|TRBD1|NA
TGTGCCAGCAGCTTTCGGGACAGGTTGACCGGGGAGCTGTTTTTT
CASSFRDRLTGELFF
>TRBJ1-1|TRBV4-1|TRBD1|few
TGCGCCAGCAGCCAATCGTGGGGACAGGACACTGAAGCTTTCTTT
CASSQSWGQDTEAFF